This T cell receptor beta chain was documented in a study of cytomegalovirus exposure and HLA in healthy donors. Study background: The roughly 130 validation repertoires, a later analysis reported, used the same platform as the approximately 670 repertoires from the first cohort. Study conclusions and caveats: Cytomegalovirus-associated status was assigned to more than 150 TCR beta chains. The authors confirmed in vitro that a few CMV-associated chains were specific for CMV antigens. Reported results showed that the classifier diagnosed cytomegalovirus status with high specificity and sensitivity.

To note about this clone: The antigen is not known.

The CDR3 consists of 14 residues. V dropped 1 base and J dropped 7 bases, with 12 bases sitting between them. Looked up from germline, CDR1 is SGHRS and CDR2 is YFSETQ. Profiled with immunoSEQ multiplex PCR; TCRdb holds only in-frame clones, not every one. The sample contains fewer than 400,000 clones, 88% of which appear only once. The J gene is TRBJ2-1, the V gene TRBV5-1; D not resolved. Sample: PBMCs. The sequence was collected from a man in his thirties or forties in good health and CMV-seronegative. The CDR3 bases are TGCGCCAGCAGCTTGACTCCTACGGGTAATGAGCAGTTCTTC. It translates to CASSLTPTGNEQFF. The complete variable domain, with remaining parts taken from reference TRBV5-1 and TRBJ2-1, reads KAGVTQTPRYLIKTRGQQVTLSCSPISGHRSVSWYQQTPGQGLQFLFEYFSETQRNKGNFPGRFSGRQFSNSRSEMNVSTLELGDSALYLCASSLTPTGNEQFFGPGTRLTVL.